One sample yielded the 29 T cell receptor beta chains listed below, sequenced in a study of T cell changes during pregnancy in multiple sclerosis. Sequencing was performed with immunoSEQ multiplex PCR; in TCRdb, only in-frame clones are kept and a portion is missing. The sample yields about 89,000 clones, roughly 93% seen once. The sequences come from peripheral blood, collected in the third trimester of pregnancy. These receptor sequences come from a female donor with multiple sclerosis, enrolled in a pregnancy study.

This rearrangement joins TRBV18 to TRBJ1-2; TRBD1 matches at 11 bases. The CDR3 contains 15 residues. The V gene end was trimmed by 3 bases and the J gene end by 4 bases; junction bases not matched to a gene: 4. Looked up from germline, CDR1 is KGHSH and CDR2 is LQKENI. The CDR3 region is CASSPGTGGPYGYTF. In nucleotides, the CDR3 is TGTGCCAGCTCACCCGGGACAGGGGGGCCCTATGGCTACACCTTC.

The table lists this clone with a count of one. V and J are TRBV27 and TRBJ1-5, with 7 nucleotides matching TRBD1. V lost 6 bases and J lost 4; bases outside the gene matches: 6. The CDR3 has 14 amino acids. Germline V gene lookup returns CDR1 MNHEY and CDR2 SMNVEV (reference sequence). The CDR3 DNA reads TGTGCCAGCAGCGAGACAGGGCAAAATCAGCCCCAGCATTTT. Translation: CASSETGQNQPQHF.

This chain uses TRBV5-1 with TRBJ1-1; 9 bases are shared with TRBD1. In germline, CDR1 is SGHRS, CDR2 YFSETQ. This CDR3 region has 14 residues. Germline trimming cut 2 bases from V and 6 bases from J; bases unmatched to any gene: 5. The CDR3 loop is CASSLKGQGSEAFF. For the CDR3, the DNA is TGCGCCAGCAGCTTAAAAGGACAGGGGTCTGAAGCTTTCTTT. Full variable domain (remainder filled in from reference TRBV5-1 and TRBJ1-1): KAGVTQTPRYLIKTRGQQVTLSCSPISGHRSVSWYQQTPGQGLQFLFEYFSETQRNKGNFPGRFSGRQFSNSRSEMNVSTLELGDSALYLCASSLKGQGSEAFFGQGTRLTVV.

This clone was recorded only once. The chain is built from TRBV10-3 and TRBJ2-5; TRBD1 matches 8 bases. Germline trimming cut 3 bases from V and 1 base from J; bases unmatched to any gene: 4. This CDR3 has 15 amino acids. Per the germline V gene, CDR1 is ENHRY and CDR2 is SYGVKD. DNA of the CDR3: TGTGCCATCAGTGATCCCGGACAGGGCCAAGAGACCCAGTACTTC. Amino acids: CAISDPGQGQETQYF.

The chain combines TRBV7-2 with TRBJ2-4; no clear D. V was cut by 4 bases and J by 1 base, with 5 bases left in between. The CDR3 contains 13 residues. Per germline, CDR1 SGHTA and CDR2 FQGNSA. CDR3 amino acids: CASSWAAKNIQYF. CDR3 coding DNA: TGTGCCAGCAGCTGGGCGGCCAAAAACATTCAGTACTTC. The full variable domain, in which reference TRBV7-2 and TRBJ2-4 provide the parts outside the CDR3, is GAGVSQSPSNKVTEKGKDVELRCDPISGHTALYWYRQSLGQGLEFLIYFQGNSAPDKSGLPSDRFSAERTGGSVSTLTIQRTQQEDSAVYLCASSWAAKNIQYFGAGTRLSVL.

This CDR3 reads CASSLLGGLTEAFF. CDR3 sequence (DNA): TGTGCCAGCAGTTTGCTGGGAGGGTTAACTGAAGCTTTCTTT. The chain employs TRBV28 and TRBJ1-1; no clear D. The CDR3 totals 14 residues. Trimming pared 3 bases from V and 5 bases from J, leaving 13 bases between. Germline V lookup: CDR1 MDHEN, CDR2 SYDVKM.

The rearrangement links TRBV2 to TRBJ2-2; 8 bases align to TRBD2. This CDR3 contains 14 residues. Looked up from germline, CDR1 is SNHLY and CDR2 is FYNNEI. V trimming: 7 bases; J trimming: 6 bases; junction bases outside the gene matches: 7. CDR3 protein: CASKSGRQAGELFF. In DNA form, the CDR3 reads TGTGCCAGCAAAAGCGGGAGACAAGCCGGGGAGCTGTTTTTT.

This chain joins TRBV6-1 and TRBJ2-7, with 11 bases fitting TRBD2. The CDR3 spans 15 residues. Germline V gene sequence: CDR1 MNHNS, CDR2 SASEGT. V was clipped by 6 bases and J by 2 bases; unmatched bases: 6. The CDR3: CASSTGTSGTYEQYF. The CDR3, as DNA: TGTGCCAGCAGCACGGGGACTAGCGGAACCTACGAGCAGTACTTC.

V gene TRBV2 combines with J gene TRBJ1-5; unclear D gene. Trimming took off 3 bases at V and 3 bases at J, with 9 bases between the two ends. The CDR3 loop spans 14 amino acids. Germline CDR1 reads SNHLY; CDR2 reads FYNNEI. The CDR3 region has the DNA TGTGCCAGCAGTGAGTGGGAGTACAATCAGCCCCAGCATTTT. Translated, it gives CASSEWEYNQPQHF.

The chain carries TRBV15 and TRBJ2-5; TRBD1 agrees at 10 bases. V was pared by 0 bases and J by 9 bases, with 7 bases of the junction left unmatched. Germline-derived CDR1 and CDR2 are LNHNV and YYDKDF (reference sequence). CDR3 length equals 15 residues. In DNA form, the CDR3 reads TGTGCCACCAGCAGAGATCCCGGACAGGGGGGGGCCCAGTACTTC. Translation: CATSRDPGQGGAQYF.

V is TRBV28 and J is TRBJ1-1; 11 bases agree with TRBD1. With 5 bases clipped from V and 5 bases from J, the junction kept 7 bases outside the gene matches. This CDR3 has 15 amino acids. Germline-derived CDR1 and CDR2 are MDHEN and SYDVKM. CDR3 sequence (DNA): TGTGCCAGCAGTCCCCGGACAGGGGGCCGTACTGAAGCTTTCTTT. Translated: CASSPRTGGRTEAFF.

The chain has TRBV13 and TRBJ2-7; D unclear. Germline lookup yields CDR1 PRHDT and CDR2 FYEKMQ (reference sequence). The CDR3 is made up of 14 amino acids. V was trimmed by 4 bases and J by 4 bases, leaving 14 bases between them. CDR3 region: CASSSGMMRYEQYF. CDR3 coding DNA: TGTGCCAGCAGCTCAGGTATGATGAGGTACGAGCAGTACTTC.

J is TRBJ1-1 and V is TRBV25-1; TRBD1 might be the D (5 bases). Germline V lookup: CDR1 MGHDK, CDR2 SYGVNS. The CDR3 contains 15 residues. V was shortened by 3 bases and J by 0 bases, with 11 bases between the two germline ends. This CDR3 reads CASSDPEGLNTEAFF. CDR3 bases: TGTGCCAGCAGTGATCCGGAGGGACTGAACACTGAAGCTTTCTTT.

This clone was observed a handful of times. CDR3 in amino acids: CASSSTGWSYGYTF. CDR3 DNA: TGTGCCAGCAGTAGTACAGGGTGGTCCTATGGCTACACCTTC. V usage is TRBV6-5 and J usage is TRBJ1-2; D perhaps matches TRBD1 (6 bases). Germline CDR1 is MNHEY and CDR2 is SVGAGI. This CDR3 contains 14 residues. The V end lost 5 bases, the J end lost 4 bases, and 14 bases lay between the germline ends.

The gene calls are TRBV2 and TRBJ2-4, with D possibly matching TRBD2 (7 bases). Trimming shortened V by 4 bases and J by 0 bases, and 13 bases separated the two germline ends. CDR1 is SNHLY and CDR2 is FYNNEI in the germline V gene. CDR3 size: 16 residues. This CDR3 is CASSGVGGVAKNIQYF. CDR3 DNA sequence: TGTGCCAGCAGTGGGGTAGGGGGGGTAGCCAAAAACATTCAGTACTTC.

The V call is TRBV7-9, the J call TRBJ1-1; D not resolved. Trimming shortened V by 6 bases and J by 0 bases, and 14 bases separated the two germline ends. CDR1 and CDR2 from the germline V gene are SEHNR and FQNEAQ (reference sequence). This CDR3 has 15 residues. The CDR3 DNA sequence: TGTGCCAGCAGTCCTGGAGGACGGGTGAACACTGAAGCTTTCTTT. Amino acid sequence: CASSPGGRVNTEAFF. The full variable domain, completed using reference TRBV7-9 and TRBJ1-1, is DTGVSQNPRHKITKRGQNVTFRCDPISEHNRLYWYRQTLGQGPEFLTYFQNEAQLEKSRLLSDRFSAERPKGSFSTLEIQRTEQGDSAMYLCASSPGGRVNTEAFFGQGTRLTVV.

The chain joins TRBV2 to TRBJ2-4, with 9 positions matching TRBD1. CDR3 length: 14 residues. After removal of 6 bases from V and 6 bases from J, the junction contained 6 bases not matched to a gene. Germline V gene data show CDR1 as SNHLY and CDR2 as FYNNEI. The CDR3 DNA follows: TGTGCCAGCAGGCCCGGGACAGGGACAAACATTCAGTACTTC. This encodes CASRPGTGTNIQYF.

The CDR3 region has the DNA TGTGCCAGCAGCTTAGGGAATAGACAAGGTCGTCCTGGGGCCAACGTCCTGACTTTC. It translates to CASSLGNRQGRPGANVLTF. The gene calls are TRBV7-9 and TRBJ2-6, with D hard to call. The V gene's germline CDR1 is SEHNR and CDR2 FQNEAQ (reference sequence). This CDR3 is built from 19 residues. Trimming removed 1 base at V and 2 bases at J, with 18 bases between.

The chain is built from TRBV7-8 and TRBJ2-2; 8 bases agree with TRBD2. V shed 3 bases, J shed 4 bases, and the junction held 7 bases outside the gene matches. CDR3 length: 16 residues. Germline-derived CDR1 and CDR2 are SGHVS and FQNEAQ. As DNA, the CDR3 is TGTGCCAGCAGCTTGAGCCCCAGCGGGAGCACCGGGGAGCTGTTTTTT. Protein: CASSLSPSGSTGELFF.

The chain is built from TRBV5-1 and TRBJ2-1; 12 bases map to TRBD2. CDR1 and CDR2 (germline): SGHRS, YFSETQ. V was pared by 4 bases and J by 9 bases, with 11 bases of the junction left unmatched. This CDR3 contains 16 residues. CDR3 nucleotides: TGCGCCAGCAGCCCCGGCCTAGCGGGAGGGGGAACTGAGCAGTTCTTC. It encodes CASSPGLAGGGTEQFF.

This clone was recorded once. The DNA for the CDR3 is TGTGCCTGGAAGCAGACAGGGAACACTGAAGCTTTCTTT. Residues: CAWKQTGNTEAFF. This chain links TRBV30 with TRBJ1-1, with D possibly TRBD1 on 6 matching bases. The ends were cut back, 4 bases at V and 1 base at J, with 10 bases in the middle. This CDR3 contains 13 residues. CDR1 is GTSNPN and CDR2 is SVGIG in the germline V gene (reference sequence).

V gene TRBV6-4 combines with J gene TRBJ1-5, with D uncertain. V lost 5 bases and J lost 6, with 11 bases in between. The CDR3 length is 13 residues. Germline assignment: CDR1 MRHNA and CDR2 SNTAGT. Written as DNA, the CDR3 is TGTGCCAGCAGTCTATACCCTTCTCAGCCCCAGCATTTT. This codes for CASSLYPSQPQHF.

This sequence joins TRBV27 and TRBJ2-7, with 7 bases matching TRBD2. CDR3 length: 17 amino acids. V shed 3 bases, J shed 2 bases, and the junction held 13 bases outside the gene matches. CDR1 is MNHEY, CDR2 SMNVEV, per germline (reference sequence). CDR3 region: CASSFRWTSLAPYEQYF. The CDR3 bases are TGTGCCAGCAGTTTCCGTTGGACTAGTTTGGCCCCCTACGAGCAGTACTTC.

Here the CDR3 DNA reads TGTGCCAGCAGCAGGACGACAGGGGGCGCAGGTAAAAGCAATCAGCCCCAGCATTTT. Translation gives CASSRTTGGAGKSNQPQHF. The chain employs TRBV21-1 and TRBJ1-5; TRBD1, as called in the table, went unchecked against the DNA. TRBV21-1 represents a pseudogene. The CDR3 consists of 19 residues.

As concerns this clone: The junction shows a germline mismatch at one end, possibly a read error. The J gene is TRBJ2-1, the V gene TRBV7-2; 14 bases are a match to TRBD2. This CDR3 comprises 18 residues. The germline V gene has CDR1 SGHTA and CDR2 FQGNSA. The DNA of the CDR3 is TGTGCCAGCAGCTTAGAAGGGACTAGCGGGAGATTCTACAATGAGCAGCTCTTC. Amino acids: CASSLEGTSGRFYNEQLF.

This chain links TRBV29-1 with TRBJ1-5; possibly TRBD1 for D (5 bases). Germline loops: CDR1 SQVTM, CDR2 ANQGSEA. The CDR3 runs to 13 residues. Between the trimmed V and J ends, which lost 4 bases and 4 bases, there was a span of 11 bases. The CDR3 is CSVGPGGNQPQHF. CDR3 bases: TGCAGCGTTGGTCCGGGGGGGAATCAGCCCCAGCATTTT.

The chain joins TRBV5-5 to TRBJ2-4; TRBD2 is a possible D gene (5 bases). CDR1 is SGHKS, CDR2 YYEKEE, per germline (reference sequence). There are 17 residues in the CDR3. Trimming took off 0 bases at V and 0 bases at J, with 13 bases between the two ends. This CDR3 reads CASSLETGGLAKNIQYF. The CDR3 bases are TGTGCCAGCAGCTTGGAAACTGGAGGATTAGCCAAAAACATTCAGTACTTC. Supplemented by reference TRBV5-5 and TRBJ2-4, the full variable domain reads DAGVTQSPTHLIKTRGQQVTLRCSPISGHKSVSWYQQVLGQGPQFIFQYYEKEERGRGNFPDRFSARQFPNYSSELNVNALLLGDSALYLCASSLETGGLAKNIQYFGAGTRLSVL.

V usage is TRBV7-2 and J usage is TRBJ2-3, with 8 bases lining up with TRBD2. This CDR3 contains 15 residues. V trimming: 6 bases; J trimming: 2 bases; junction bases outside the gene matches: 7. Germline V gene lookup returns CDR1 SGHTA and CDR2 FQGNSA. The CDR3 coding sequence is TGTGCCAGCAGGAGGCGGGAGGCCTACACAGATACGCAGTATTTT. This codes for CASRRREAYTDTQYF. The full variable domain, completed using reference TRBV7-2 and TRBJ2-3, is GAGVSQSPSNKVTEKGKDVELRCDPISGHTALYWYRQSLGQGLEFLIYFQGNSAPDKSGLPSDRFSAERTGGSVSTLTIQRTQQEDSAVYLCASRRREAYTDTQYFGPGTRLTVL.

This rearrangement joins TRBV28 to TRBJ2-7, with 15 bases lining up with TRBD2. V shed 4 bases, J shed 6 bases, and the junction held 4 bases outside the gene matches. The CDR3 spans 15 residues. The germline V gene has CDR1 MDHEN and CDR2 SYDVKM. The chain's CDR3 is CASSSGTSGRLEQYF. CDR3 in DNA: TGTGCCAGCAGTTCCGGGACTAGCGGGAGGCTCGAGCAGTACTTC.